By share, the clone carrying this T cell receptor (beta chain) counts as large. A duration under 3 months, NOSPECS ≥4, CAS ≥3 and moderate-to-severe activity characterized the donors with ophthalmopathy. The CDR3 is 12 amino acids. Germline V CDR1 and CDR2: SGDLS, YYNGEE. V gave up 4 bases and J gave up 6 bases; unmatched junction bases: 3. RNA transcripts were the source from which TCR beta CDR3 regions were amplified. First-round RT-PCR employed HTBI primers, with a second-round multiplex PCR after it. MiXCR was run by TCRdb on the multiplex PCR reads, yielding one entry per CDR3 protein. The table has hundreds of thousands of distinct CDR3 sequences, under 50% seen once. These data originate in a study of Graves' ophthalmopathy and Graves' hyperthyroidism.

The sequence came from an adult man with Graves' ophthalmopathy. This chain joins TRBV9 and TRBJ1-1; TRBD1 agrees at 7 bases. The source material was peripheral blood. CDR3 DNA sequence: TGTGCCAGCAGCCCAGGGGGGGCTGAAGCTTTCTTT. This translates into CASSPGGAEAFF.